This TCR beta chain came from a study of blood T cell repertoires in COVID-19. In the original analysis: Reference gene primer amplification gave estimated nucleated cell counts. Sequencing was performed with immunoSEQ multiplex PCR; in TCRdb, only in-frame clones are kept and a portion is missing. V and J calls plus clone size are reproduced from that table; the DNA served to infer D and trimming. Altogether about 380,000 clones are present, 70% to 90% being singletons, with the ten largest covering around 1.2%. The ends were cut back, 2 bases at V and 7 bases at J, with 12 bases in the middle. Germline CDR1 is SGHDT and CDR2 is YYEEEE. The CDR3 has 13 residues. Recruitment covered fewer than 25 US areas and drew participants whose ages spanned roughly 18 to 100 years. Participant-reported clinical history was the basis for cohort assignment. Recovery meant two consecutive negative NP/OP PCR tests, professional clearance, or resolved symptoms.

The source is a woman aged 18-29 years who had recovered from COVID-19. Material for sequencing was PBMCs or T cells enriched from blood (not recorded which). The V and J genes are TRBV5-6 and TRBJ1-1, with D tentatively TRBD1 (5 bases). The CDR3 nucleotides are TGTGCCAGCAGCTTCGGGGGGTTGGTTGAAGCTTTCTTT. It specifies CASSFGGLVEAFF.